This is a list of T cell receptor beta chains from one sample in a study of identical twins. TCRdb redid the calling of the 5' RACE reads with MiXCR, one entry per CDR3 protein. Here the sample spans some 1,600,000 distinct CDR3 sequences, 32% being singletons. Sequencing was done on a sample of cord blood. The receptors originated from a newborn girl in good health. Each CDR3 is given without its conserved first and last residue. The D gene is left open where the match is weak.

v_call	j_call	d_call	cdr3_aa
TRBV7-6	TRBJ1-6	NA	ASSPKTGNLH
TRBV27	TRBJ1-4	NA	ASSRGVGATNEKLF
TRBV27	TRBJ1-2	NA	ASSLRGRPTGGYT
TRBV5-1	TRBJ2-1	NA	ASSLPSSADEQF
TRBV20-1	TRBJ1-5	TRBD1	SARAQGIYSNQPQH
TRBV7-4	TRBJ1-1	NA	ASSSTTAFCTEAF
TRBV7-9	TRBJ2-3	NA	ASSLGRVAPDTQY
TRBV4-1	NA	TRBD1	ASSQDKWTGKLYEQY
TRBV20-1	TRBJ2-7	TRBD2	SARDLAGGPYSYEQY
TRBV20-1	TRBJ2-7	NA	SAKFRGHEQY
TRBV6-2/TRBV6-3	NA	NA	ASRPVRLQETQF
TRBV6-6	TRBJ2-3	NA	ASSRRPFGTDTQY
TRBV4-1	TRBJ2-3	TRBD2	ASSQVGTSQYTQY
TRBV6-5	TRBJ1-2	NA	ASSYGASYT
TRBV6-5	TRBJ1-5	NA	ASTGNGAYSNQPQH
TRBV12-5	TRBJ2-5	NA	ASGLGNEQY
TRBV5-1	TRBJ2-1	NA	ASSPSTGYNEQF
TRBV20-1	TRBJ2-1	TRBD2	SARDRRGGAVKTQF
TRBV28	NA	NA	ASSFSTGRLEETQY
TRBV10-3	TRBJ2-3	TRBD2	AISGTSGKEYTQY
TRBV3-1	TRBJ2-1	NA	ASSQVSGRANEQF
TRBV7-2	TRBJ2-3	TRBD2	ASSGGLENTQY
TRBV5-1	TRBJ2-3	TRBD2	ASRFGTSGYTDTQY
TRBV20-1	TRBJ2-1	NA	SARDLAEQF
TRBV20-1	TRBJ1-2	NA	SPPDGIYGYT
TRBV4-2	TRBJ2-3	TRBD2	ASSQASGSSTDTQY
TRBV5-1	TRBJ2-3	TRBD2	ASGPGLADGTDTQY
TRBV27	TRBJ2-1	TRBD2	ASSLVRGLAGGGETQF
TRBV6-2/TRBV6-3	TRBJ2-1	NA	ASSLLVGVLGQF
TRBV5-1	TRBJ2-1	TRBD2	ASSPSGAPPRQF
TRBV3-1	TRBJ2-3	TRBD2	ASSPLAGGGDTQY
TRBV4-1	TRBJ1-5	NA	ASSQARGNQPQH
TRBV14	TRBJ2-7	TRBD1	ASVVPDRSSYEQY
TRBV29-1	TRBJ2-5	NA	SVEGNQETRY
TRBV11-1	TRBJ1-2	TRBD1	ASSETGFGYGYT
TRBV12-3/TRBV12-4	TRBJ1-5	NA	ASKGWSSNQPQH
TRBV6-2/TRBV6-3	TRBJ2-1	NA	ASSYPGAYNEQF
TRBV28	TRBJ2-5	TRBD1	ASSDRVKEQY
TRBV6-1	TRBJ2-5	NA	ATHLETQY
TRBV2	TRBJ1-4	NA	ASSAQGGEKLF
TRBV20-1	TRBJ2-5	NA	SASRSGGTETQY
TRBV7-6	TRBJ2-1	NA	ASSTQHGIYSYNEQF
TRBV20-1	TRBJ1-2	NA	SARGPGDGNYGYT
TRBV27	TRBJ1-5	NA	ASSLGPTDYQPQH
TRBV27	TRBJ2-1	TRBD2	ASSLSPTSGRAFGYNEQF
TRBV29-1	TRBJ1-4	NA	SVGGQGYEKLF
TRBV2	TRBJ2-7	NA	ASLIPDRSYEHY
TRBV4-1	TRBJ1-1	TRBD1	ASSQIQGNVEAF
TRBV5-1	TRBJ2-3	TRBD2	ASSHLSSGRPLYTDTQY
TRBV4-1	TRBJ1-5	TRBD1	ASSPRQGISNQPQH
TRBV20-1	TRBJ1-6	TRBD1	SARAVGQVNSPLH
TRBV20-1	TRBJ1-2	NA	SITADALRLGYT
TRBV6-1	NA	NA	ASSDMTPPYNEQY
TRBV10-3	TRBJ2-5	TRBD2	AISVFSGLAGRNDLRYVQY